The 28 T cell receptor beta chains in this list originate from one sample, sequenced in a study of identifying expanded T cells in peripheral blood. Assay: immunoSEQ multiplex PCR; the TCRdb copy retains only in-frame clones and omits some. The sample lists roughly 92,000 clones, 88% occurring once. The sequencing input was blood. The receptors stem from a person aged 18 to 75 in good health.

This chain links TRBV7-9 with TRBJ1-1; D is uncertain. Germline loops: CDR1 SEHNR, CDR2 FQNEAQ (reference sequence). Trimming removed 0 bases at V and 1 base at J, with 12 bases between. There are 16 residues in the CDR3. CDR3 DNA: TGTGCCAGCAGCTTAGCACTCCCAACTCCGAACACTGAAGCTTTCTTT. It yields the protein CASSLALPTPNTEAFF.

By frequency in the sample, this clone is medium-sized. V is TRBV15 and J is TRBJ2-7; either TRBD1 or TRBD2 may supply D (6 bases each). Germline-derived CDR1 and CDR2 are LNHNV and YYDKDF (reference sequence). V was clipped by 0 bases and J by 5 bases, with 14 bases between them. This CDR3 contains 15 residues. CDR3 region: CATSRDQTGADEQYF. In DNA, the CDR3 is TGTGCCACCAGCAGAGATCAAACGGGGGCTGACGAGCAGTACTTC.

The chain joins TRBV10-2 to TRBJ1-4; D is undetermined. V was shortened by 4 bases and J by 7 bases, with 16 bases between the two germline ends. The germline gives CDR1 WSHSY, CDR2 SAAADI. This CDR3 has 15 residues. The CDR3 is CASSAVPPNGEKLFF. The CDR3 bases are TGCGCCAGCAGTGCTGTCCCACCCAACGGTGAAAAACTGTTTTTT.

This chain connects TRBV27 to TRBJ2-7; 10 bases are shared with TRBD1. Germline trimming cut 5 bases from V and 4 bases from J; bases unmatched to any gene: 2. The CDR3 consists of 13 residues. Germline-derived CDR1 and CDR2 are MNHEY and SMNVEV (reference sequence). The CDR3 loop is CASSPGQGYEQYF. The CDR3 DNA sequence: TGTGCCAGCAGTCCGGGACAGGGGTACGAGCAGTACTTC.

V and J are TRBV5-6 and TRBJ1-2; weak D call: TRBD1 (6 bases). Germline CDR1 and CDR2: SGHDT and YYEEEE. The ends were cut back, 3 bases at V and 2 bases at J, with 11 bases in the middle. This CDR3 has 14 residues. The CDR3 here is CASSWRGQNYGYTF. In nucleotides, the CDR3 is TGTGCCAGCAGCTGGCGCGGACAGAACTATGGCTACACCTTC.

The rearrangement links TRBV5-6 to TRBJ2-1; D gene ambiguous. V shed 1 base and J shed 0 bases, with 8 bases lying between them. The germline V gene encodes CDR1 SGHDT and CDR2 YYEEEE. The CDR3 consists of 15 residues. DNA for the CDR3: TGTGCCAGCAGCTTGTTAGATAGCTCCTACAATGAGCAGTTCTTC. Protein sequence: CASSLLDSSYNEQFF.

The rearrangement joins TRBV7-9 to TRBJ2-5; unclear D gene. Germline CDR1 and CDR2: SEHNR and FQNEAQ (reference sequence). Trimming removed 8 bases at V and 4 bases at J, with 11 bases between. CDR3 length equals 12 residues. The CDR3 bases are TGTGCCAGCGACCGGCCTGGAGAGACCCAGTACTTC. It is translated as CASDRPGETQYF.

The V gene is TRBV11-2, the J gene TRBJ1-2; the D gene is possibly TRBD1 (6 bases). The CDR3 is made up of 14 amino acids. Per the germline V gene, CDR1 is SGHAT and CDR2 is FQNNGV. V was cut by 2 bases and J by 2 bases, with 9 bases left in between. Here the CDR3 reads CASSLQGSNYGYTF. DNA for the CDR3: TGTGCCAGCAGCTTACAGGGGTCAAACTATGGCTACACCTTC.

This clone appeared a single time. The CDR3 coding sequence is TGTGCCAGCAGCTCCCGACTAGGTGAGCAGTTCTTC. Its protein is CASSSRLGEQFF. The rearrangement joins TRBV7-2 to TRBJ2-1; a weak D match, TRBD2 (6 bases). V was trimmed by 4 bases and J by 9 bases, leaving 10 bases between them. The V gene's germline CDR1 is SGHTA and CDR2 FQGNSA. The CDR3 contains 12 residues.

The chain has TRBV13 and TRBJ2-3, with D perhaps TRBD1 (6 bases). The V gene lost 0 bases and the J gene lost 4 bases, with 14 bases spanning the gap. Looked up from germline, CDR1 is PRHDT and CDR2 is FYEKMQ (reference sequence). This CDR3 is built from 16 residues. The CDR3 loop reads CASSLGGRTDADTQYF. CDR3 in DNA: TGTGCCAGCAGCTTAGGCGGCAGGACAGACGCAGATACGCAGTATTTT.

V usage is TRBV10-1 and J usage is TRBJ2-3, with a tentative D call TRBD2 (5 bases). Trimming left V 2 bases short and J 3 bases short, with 18 bases between. Germline-derived CDR1 and CDR2 are WNHNN and SYGVQD (reference sequence). The CDR3 consists of 17 residues. CDR3 in amino acids: CASSEPHSAVGTDTQYF. The CDR3 DNA reads TGCGCCAGCAGTGAGCCCCATAGCGCCGTTGGGACAGATACGCAGTATTTT.

DNA for the CDR3: TGTGCCGGCACCCGGGGCGCTGAAGCTTTCTTT. Amino acids: CAGTRGAEAFF. The chain uses TRBV2 and TRBJ1-1, with D tentatively TRBD1 (5 bases). Between the trimmed V and J ends, which lost 11 bases and 6 bases, there was a span of 13 bases. The CDR3 is 11 residues long. Looked up from germline, CDR1 is SNHLY and CDR2 is FYNNEI.

This chain links TRBV10-3 with TRBJ2-1, with D possibly TRBD2 on 5 matching bases. V lost 6 bases and J 1 base, leaving 13 bases between the germline ends. The CDR3 runs 15 residues. Per the germline V gene, CDR1 is ENHRY and CDR2 is SYGVKD. The CDR3 sequence is CAISTAGRSYNEQFF. CDR3 DNA: TGTGCCATCAGCACGGCGGGCCGGTCCTACAATGAGCAGTTCTTC.

This chain links TRBV7-6 with TRBJ1-1; D unclear. CDR3 length: 16 residues. Trimming stripped 6 bases from V and 0 bases from J, with 17 bases between. Germline loops: CDR1 SGHVS, CDR2 FNYEAQ. The CDR3 loop is CASSLPKGEMNTEAFF. DNA for the CDR3: TGTGCCAGCAGTCTTCCAAAGGGAGAAATGAACACTGAAGCTTTCTTT.

J is TRBJ2-3 and V is TRBV7-8; TRBD1 agrees at 12 bases. The CDR3 spans 16 residues. J lost 7 bases, V lost 5 bases, and 10 bases had no gene match. Per the germline V gene, CDR1 is SGHVS and CDR2 is FQNEAQ. CDR3 amino acids: CASSPLGQGAGNTQYF. The CDR3 DNA reads as TGTGCCAGCAGCCCCCTGGGACAGGGGGCTGGTAATACGCAGTATTTT.

This chain connects TRBV27 to TRBJ1-4; possible D gene TRBD1, 5 bases. V dropped 3 bases and J dropped 4 bases, with 9 bases sitting between them. Germline assignment: CDR1 MNHEY and CDR2 SMNVEV (reference sequence). This CDR3 contains 14 residues. The CDR3 DNA follows: TGTGCCAGCAGTTTTTCGGGGGGTAATGAAAAACTGTTTTTT. Protein: CASSFSGGNEKLFF.

In nucleotides, the CDR3 is TGTGCCAGCGGAGTCTTGAGGGTGGGCACTGAAGCTTTCTTT. Protein: CASGVLRVGTEAFF. The chain carries TRBV7-9 and TRBJ1-1, with D uncertain. This CDR3 is built from 14 residues. V lost 8 bases to trimming and J lost 4 bases, with 17 bases between them. Germline lookup yields CDR1 SEHNR and CDR2 FQNEAQ (reference sequence).

The V call is TRBV4-2, the J call TRBJ2-1, with no clear D. Germline-derived CDR1 and CDR2 are LGHNA and YNFKEQ. The V gene lost 4 bases and the J gene lost 9 bases, with 10 bases spanning the gap. The CDR3 spans 12 residues. CDR3 residues: CASSPQYREQFF. CDR3 sequence (DNA): TGTGCCAGCAGCCCACAGTACCGTGAGCAGTTCTTC.

The chain uses TRBV20-1 and TRBJ2-1; D ambiguous. The CDR3 totals 11 residues. V dropped 6 bases and J dropped 6 bases, with 9 bases sitting between them. Germline assignment: CDR1 DFQATT and CDR2 SNEGSKA (reference sequence). The CDR3, as DNA: TGCAGTGCCGGGTCCCTCAATGAGCAGTTCTTC. It specifies CSAGSLNEQFF.

The rearrangement joins TRBV7-2 to TRBJ2-2; the D call may be TRBD1 or TRBD2 (5 bases each). Germline-derived CDR1 and CDR2 are SGHTA and FQGNSA. Trimming removed 0 bases from V and 11 bases from J, with 13 bases in between. The CDR3 is made up of 14 amino acids. As DNA, the CDR3 is TGTGCCAGCAGCTTAGCGGGACCCCAGGGTGAGCTGTTTTTT. Amino acid sequence: CASSLAGPQGELFF.

The V and J genes are TRBV18 and TRBJ2-3; 8 nucleotides line up with TRBD2. V lost 3 bases and J lost 4; bases outside the gene matches: 9. Germline CDR1 KGHSH, CDR2 LQKENI. CDR3 size: 16 residues. The CDR3 bases are TGTGCCAGCTCACCGCTCCCCGGGGGGGGCTCAGATACGCAGTATTTT. Its translation is CASSPLPGGGSDTQYF. The full variable domain, in which reference TRBV18 and TRBJ2-3 provide the parts outside the CDR3, is NAGVMQNPRHLVRRRGQEARLRCSPMKGHSHVYWYRQLPEEGLKFMVYLQKENIIDESGMPKERFSAEFPKEGPSILRIQQVVRGDSAAYFCASSPLPGGGSDTQYFGPGTRLTVL.

The genes are TRBV11-3 and TRBJ2-1; D remains unclear. V lost 3 bases and J 0 bases, leaving 6 bases between the germline ends. The CDR3 runs to 14 residues. Per the germline V gene, CDR1 is SGHNT and CDR2 is YENEEA. CDR3 amino acids: CASSFDFSYNEQFF. In DNA, the CDR3 is TGTGCCAGCAGCTTCGATTTCTCCTACAATGAGCAGTTCTTC.

This chain links TRBV7-9 with TRBJ2-1; D may be TRBD2 (6 bases). The germline gives CDR1 SEHNR, CDR2 FQNEAQ (reference sequence). The CDR3 consists of 16 residues. V was shortened by 6 bases and J by 3 bases, with 18 bases between the two germline ends. For the CDR3, the DNA is TGTGCCAGCAGGCGGGCGGCGGGGACCAACTACAATGAGCAGTTCTTC. It yields the protein CASRRAAGTNYNEQFF.

This clone turned up a few times. V is TRBV29-1 and J is TRBJ1-1, with a tentative D call TRBD1 (5 bases). CDR3 length: 10 amino acids. Per germline, CDR1 SQVTM and CDR2 ANQGSEA. V lost 4 bases, J lost 10 bases, and 10 bases lay in between. CDR3 nucleotide sequence: TGCAGCGTTGGGGGGAGGAGAGCTTTCTTT. Its protein product is CSVGGRRAFF.

The chain recombines TRBV2 with TRBJ2-1; 11 nucleotides line up with TRBD2. CDR3 length: 14 residues. Trimming took 4 bases from V and 5 from J; bases not matched to a gene: 1. The germline V gene has CDR1 SNHLY and CDR2 FYNNEI. The CDR3 is CASSGLAGNNEQFF. The CDR3 DNA reads TGTGCCAGCAGTGGACTAGCGGGAAACAATGAGCAGTTCTTC.

The gene calls are TRBV19 and TRBJ2-3; D might be TRBD1 (5 bases). Trimming pared 3 bases from V and 5 bases from J, leaving 27 bases between. CDR3 length equals 19 residues. The germline V gene has CDR1 LNHDA and CDR2 SQIVND (reference sequence). The CDR3 here is CASSIHPPGLRAAEDTQYF. The CDR3 DNA reads TGTGCCAGTAGTATTCATCCCCCGGGCCTCAGGGCCGCAGAAGATACGCAGTATTTT.

The chain is built from TRBV27 and TRBJ1-1; no definite D call. The CDR3 sequence is 15 residues long. From germline, CDR1 is MNHEY and CDR2 SMNVEV (reference sequence). V was cut by 0 bases and J by 1 base, with 9 bases left in between. Here the CDR3 DNA reads TGTGCCAGCAGTTTATCAGGTCAGAGGAACACTGAAGCTTTCTTT. As protein: CASSLSGQRNTEAFF.

This chain connects TRBV6-5 to TRBJ1-2; no firm D call. V lost 6 bases and J lost 2, with 13 bases in between. There are 14 residues in the CDR3. The germline V gene encodes CDR1 MNHEY and CDR2 SVGAGI. The DNA for the CDR3 is TGTGCCAGCAGCCCGGCGCCCGGGAACTATGGCTACACCTTC. It yields the protein CASSPAPGNYGYTF.